This T cell receptor beta chain was profiled in a study of CD8+ T cells in alopecia areata. Study context: Patients received oral tofacitinib, 5 to 10 mg twice daily, for moderate-to-severe alopecia areata. Severity among treated patients was scored by the percentage of scalp area affected.

Findings of the study overall: Resident alphabeta T cells of normal skin are also sequenced in scalp samples. Treatment with tofacitinib significantly lowered scalp clonality and reduced expanded CD8+ clones among the top 100.

Trimming pared 5 bases from V and 4 bases from J, leaving 6 bases between. CDR3 length: 13 residues. Germline-derived CDR1 and CDR2 are PRHDT and FYEKMQ (reference sequence). Treatment of the sample: oral pan-JAK inhibitor, 5-10 mg twice daily. RNA, once extracted, was reverse transcribed into cDNA for use as the sequencing template. The data were produced by immunoSEQ multiplex PCR, yet TCRdb's version contains in-frame clones alone and is incomplete. Among more than 90,000 clones, around three fifths were seen once, and the ten largest hold about 12%. As concerns this clone: Its antigen remains unidentified.

V gene TRBV13 combines with J gene TRBJ2-6; D ambiguous. Here the sequenced sample was CD8+ T cells sorted from blood, taken at week 24, from a patient treated with tofacitinib. The receptor was derived from a human donor with alopecia areata. CDR3 residues: CASSLEGANVLTF. In nucleotides, the CDR3 is TGTGCCAGCAGCCTCGAGGGGGCCAACGTCCTGACTTTC.